The 10 T cell receptor beta chains presented below share a single source sample, sequenced in a study of shared clonotypes between healthy human individuals. TCRdb's copy holds only in-frame clones and misses some; the assay was immunoSEQ multiplex PCR. The profile shows a few million clones, around 92% of them singletons. The sample taken for sequencing was naive CD4+ T cells from PBMCs. Subset defined: CD45RA+ positively selected. The receptor set was obtained from a man aged 18 to 30 in good health. Some clones in this sample may be carry-over from other donors' samples.

Remarks on this clone: Other DNA sequences in this specimen translate into the identical CDR3. This chain links TRBV7-9 with TRBJ2-5, with 7 bases matching TRBD2. Germline V gene lookup returns CDR1 SEHNR and CDR2 FQNEAQ (reference sequence). The J segment lost 2 bases and the V segment lost 4 bases, leaving 1 base of the junction unmatched. The CDR3 covers 13 residues. For the CDR3, the DNA is TGTGCCAGCAGCTCTAGCGGTCAAGAGACCCAGTACTTC. Its translation is CASSSSGQETQYF.

V gene TRBV25-1 combines with J gene TRBJ1-1; a possible D gene is TRBD1 (5 bases). V was clipped by 2 bases and J by 4 bases, with 14 bases between them. Germline V CDR1 and CDR2: MGHDK, SYGVNS. This CDR3 has 15 amino acids. The DNA of the CDR3 is TGTGCCAGCAGTGAACGCTTCCGCAGGGCCACTGAAGCTTTCTTT. Translation gives CASSERFRRATEAFF. Combining the CDR3 with reference TRBV25-1 and TRBJ1-1 gives the whole variable domain EADIYQTPRYLVIGTGKKITLECSQTMGHDKMYWYQQDPGMELHLIHYSYGVNSTEKGDLSSESTVSRIRTEHFPLTLESARPSHTSQYLCASSERFRRATEAFFGQGTRLTVV.

The chain recombines TRBV9 with TRBJ1-2; D is unclear. Germline assignment: CDR1 SGDLS and CDR2 YYNGEE. The V and J ends lost 0 bases and 8 bases respectively, with 14 bases between them. The CDR3 length is 14 residues. In nucleotides, the CDR3 is TGTGCCAGCAGCGTAGAGGTCTCCTATGGAGGCTACACCTTC. Its translation: CASSVEVSYGGYTF.

This rearrangement joins TRBV5-1 to TRBJ2-1; 9 bases agree with TRBD1. CDR1 is SGHRS and CDR2 is YFSETQ in the germline V gene. There are 15 residues in the CDR3. V lost 1 base and J lost 8; bases outside the gene matches: 7. The CDR3 sequence: CASSLSDRGFHEQFF. The CDR3, as DNA: TGCGCCAGCAGCTTGAGTGACAGGGGGTTCCATGAGCAGTTCTTC.

This clone occurred once. The chain employs TRBV11-1 and TRBJ2-7; D is unclear. There are 14 residues in the CDR3. With 5 bases removed from V and 4 bases from J, the gap between germline ends came to 15 bases. Germline loops: CDR1 SGHAT, CDR2 FQDESV (reference sequence). CDR3 residues: CASSLTTGRYEQYF. The CDR3 DNA follows: TGTGCCAGCAGCCTTACGACCGGCCGTTACGAGCAGTACTTC.

The chain combines TRBV4-1 with TRBJ2-7; D possibly corresponds to TRBD2 (6 bases). V was clipped by 4 bases and J by 3 bases, with 13 bases between them. This CDR3 comprises 14 residues. Germline-derived CDR1 and CDR2 are MGHRA and YSYEKL. The CDR3 loop reads CASSLRTGDYEQYF. The CDR3 DNA reads TGCGCCAGCAGCCTCCGGACGGGGGACTACGAGCAGTACTTC.

The chain employs TRBV7-3 and TRBJ2-7; TRBD2 matches at 9 bases. The V segment lost 5 bases and the J segment 5 bases; nucleotides outside the gene matches: 10. The CDR3 has 15 amino acids. Germline V gives CDR1 SGHTA, CDR2 FQGTGA. The CDR3 loop reads CASSLEGSGSHEQYF. CDR3 in DNA: TGTGCCAGCAGCCTTGAGGGTAGCGGGAGCCACGAGCAGTACTTC.

This clone was detected a few times. This CDR3 reads CASKLLAGIEAFF. CDR3 coding DNA: TGTGCCAGCAAGTTATTGGCCGGGATAGAAGCTTTCTTT. This chain links TRBV6-5 with TRBJ1-1; D ambiguous. The CDR3 sequence is 13 residues long. Germline-derived CDR1 and CDR2 are MNHEY and SVGAGI. The V and J ends lost 7 bases and 8 bases respectively, with 17 bases between them.

The rearrangement links TRBV4-2 to TRBJ2-7; 7 bases are a match to TRBD2. This CDR3 is built from 13 residues. The germline V gene encodes CDR1 LGHNA and CDR2 YNFKEQ. J gave up 7 bases and V 1 base, and 4 bases lay outside the gene matches. For the CDR3, the DNA is TGTGCCAGCAGCCAAGGCTGGGGGGGTGAGCAGTACTTC. Translated, it gives CASSQGWGGEQYF.

V usage is TRBV9 and J usage is TRBJ2-3, with 7 bases matching TRBD2. The CDR3 consists of 15 residues. In germline, CDR1 is SGDLS, CDR2 YYNGEE. V was clipped by 4 bases and J by 0 bases; unmatched bases: 5. The DNA of the CDR3 is TGTGCCAGCAGCCTCAGAGCGGGGAGCACAGATACGCAGTATTTT. It translates to CASSLRAGSTDTQYF.